Given below is one T cell receptor (beta chain) in context. What it binds is not known. One entry per CDR3 protein, called by TCRdb with MiXCR from the RACE reads. The sample lists tens of thousands of distinct CDR3 sequences, approximately 10% seen once, with 1.1% in the top ten. The sample originates from a study of human T cells and chemical hapten exposure. Study-level background: Patch testing placed 0.01% DPC on the upper back, with readings at 6 days.

Trimming removed 2 bases from V and 1 base from J, with 8 bases in between. CDR3 size: 14 residues. Germline V CDR1 and CDR2: DFQATT, SNEGSKA (reference sequence). Time point described: patch test 3, about 24 weeks after DPC sensitization. This sample's treatment: therapeutic diphenylcyclopropenone sensitization with weekly scalp DPC. It was from unfractionated whole blood that total RNA was extracted. Study results and caveats: DPC sensitization left the count of TCRs above 1 in 1000 unchanged. PT1 expanded TCR counts and patch test score were linked, and their correlation was positive.

The source is a woman in her 30s with alopecia areata. Some clones in this sample may be carry-over from other donors' samples. The rearrangement uses TRBV20-1 and TRBJ2-2; TRBD2 is a possible D gene (5 bases). The sequenced sample was whole blood, obtained in connection with sensitization to the hapten diphenylcyclopropenone (DPC). CDR3 in DNA: TGCAGTGCTAGACAGCGGTTGAACACCGGGGAGCTGTTTTTT. Translated: CSARQRLNTGELFF.